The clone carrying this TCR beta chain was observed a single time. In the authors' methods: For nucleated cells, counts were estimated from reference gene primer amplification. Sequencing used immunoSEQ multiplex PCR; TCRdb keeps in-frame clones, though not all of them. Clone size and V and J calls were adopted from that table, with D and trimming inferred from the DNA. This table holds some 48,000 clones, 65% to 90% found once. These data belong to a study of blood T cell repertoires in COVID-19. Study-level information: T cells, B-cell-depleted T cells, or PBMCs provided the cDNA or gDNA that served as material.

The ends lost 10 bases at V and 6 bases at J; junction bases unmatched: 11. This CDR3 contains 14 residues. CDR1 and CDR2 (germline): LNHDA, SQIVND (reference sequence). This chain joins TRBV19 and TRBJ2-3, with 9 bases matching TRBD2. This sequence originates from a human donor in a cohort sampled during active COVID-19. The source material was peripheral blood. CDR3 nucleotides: TGTGCCACGACCGGCGCGGGAGGGGGGGATACGCAGTATTTT. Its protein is CATTGAGGGDTQYF.